This TCR beta chain was sequenced in a study of regulatory T cells in long-lasting Graves disease. About the research overall: Graves' cases, newly diagnosed, had used antithyroid drugs under 3 months.

Both iRepertoire HTBI primers and Arm-PCR of CDR3 regions were used to build the TCR beta libraries. MiXCR was run by TCRdb on the multiplex PCR reads, yielding one entry per CDR3 protein. This table has around 500,000 distinct CDR3 sequences, 12% appearing once. Indicated time point: newly diagnosed GD, antithyroid drugs for less than 3 months. PBMC-derived RNA was used for the TCR library. This clonotype was counted ten times or more. In addition, the sample was reused for a study of T cells in Graves' hyperthyroidism and ophthalmopathy. That publication notes: Newly diagnosed patients aged 18 to 65 had hyperthyroidism of under 2 months' duration. The TCR CDR3 was amplified in a first-round RT-PCR using the HTBI primer set. Most expanded thyroid clonotypes above 0.001 recurred in blood.

This receptor was taken from a woman aged 25-40 years with Graves disease. Specimen: peripheral blood mononuclear cells (PBMCs), collected at new diagnosis, from a patient treated with antithyroid drugs.

The CDR3 DNA reads TGTGCCATCAGTGAGTCGGGGGCTTATAGCAATCAGCCCCAGCATTTT. The encoded protein is CAISESGAYSNQPQHF. The rearrangement joins TRBV10-3 to TRBJ1-5; D is perhaps TRBD1 (6 bases). V was shortened by 0 bases and J by 0 bases, with 9 bases between the two germline ends. Germline V CDR1 and CDR2: ENHRY, SYGVKD. The CDR3 is made up of 16 amino acids.